Listed below are T cell receptor beta chains from one sample, sequenced in a study of shared clonotypes between healthy human individuals. This table comes from immunoSEQ multiplex PCR, and its TCRdb copy is limited to in-frame clones, with some not included. The repertoire consists of about 2,500,000 clones, with roughly 92% occurring once and the leading ten covering roughly 0.15%. The sequencing input was naive CD4+ T cells sorted from blood. The receptor set was obtained from a man younger than 30 in good health. Each CDR3 is given with its conserved first and last residue. D genes are given only for firm matches. Clone size is stated in some rows and not others, as once, few, many or a class when expanded.

V	D	size	J	DNA	CDR3
TRBV27	TRBD2	once	TRBJ2-7	TGTGCCAGCAGTCGACTAGCGGGAGCTCCAGGTTACGAGCAGTACTTC	CASSRLAGAPGYEQYF
TRBV7-2	NA	NA	TRBJ2-5	TGTGCCAGCAGCCAACAACGGGGTGGGAGAGAGACCCAGTACTTC	CASSQQRGGRETQYF
TRBV27	NA	NA	TRBJ2-7	TGTGCCAGCAGTTACAGGGGGGGTTCCTACGAGCAGTACTTC	CASSYRGGSYEQYF
TRBV10-1	NA	NA	TRBJ2-5	TGCGCCAGCAGTGACACCGGACGGGGTGGTTGGACCCAGTACTTC	CASSDTGRGGWTQYF
TRBV10-1	TRBD1	NA	TRBJ2-3	TGCGCCAGCAGTGGAGGGACAGGGGGTTCAGATACGCAGTATTTT	CASSGGTGGSDTQYF
TRBV4-1	TRBD1	NA	TRBJ2-3	TGCGCCAGCAGCCAAGTAGGGACAGGCACAGATACGCAGTATTTT	CASSQVGTGTDTQYF
TRBV11-2	NA	NA	TRBJ1-3	TGTGCCAGCAGCTTAGGACCCCGGACTCGGGACTTCGGAAACACCATATATTTT	CASSLGPRTRDFGNTIYF
TRBV5-6	TRBD1	NA	TRBJ1-3	TGTGCCAGCAGCGAACCGGGACAGGGGTCTGGAAACACCATATATTTT	CASSEPGQGSGNTIYF
TRBV18	NA	NA	TRBJ1-1	TGTGCCAGCTCACCGAGTTGGGGGGGGGCGGTCACTGAAGCTTTCTTT	CASSPSWGGAVTEAFF
TRBV18	NA	NA	TRBJ2-5	TGTGCCAGCTCACCCGGAACCGAGGAGACCCAGTACTTC	CASSPGTEETQYF
TRBV10-3	TRBD1	NA	TRBJ1-3	TGTGCCATCACCCCCGGGACAGGGGGCAATGGAAACACCATATATTTT	CAITPGTGGNGNTIYF
TRBV19	NA	once	TRBJ2-5	TGTGCCAGTAGTCCATACGGGACAGCCGGGGGGACCCAGTACTTC	CASSPYGTAGGTQYF
TRBV27	NA	NA	TRBJ1-4	TGTGCCAGCAGTTTATCGGGCGGCGCGACTAATGAAAAACTGTTTTTT	CASSLSGGATNEKLFF
TRBV28	NA	NA	TRBJ1-6	TGTGCCAGCAGTTCGAAGGTCTCCTATAATTCACCCCTCCACTTT	CASSSKVSYNSPLHF
TRBV7-2	NA	NA	TRBJ2-7	TGTGCCAGCAGCTTAGCGGTCCCCGGGGTCTCCCACGAGCAGTACTTC	CASSLAVPGVSHEQYF
TRBV7-9	TRBD1	NA	TRBJ1-2	TGTGCCAGCAGCGCACCGGACAGGGCCTATGGCTACACCTTC	CASSAPDRAYGYTF
TRBV20-1	NA	NA	TRBJ1-2	TGCAGTGCTAGAGATCCACCTGGCTACACCTTC	CSARDPPGYTF
TRBV6-5	NA	NA	TRBJ1-2	TGTGCCAGCAGTTACTCAGGGGCTAACTATGGCTACACCTTC	CASSYSGANYGYTF
TRBV27	NA	NA	TRBJ1-6	TGTGCCAGCAGTCCGGATGGCAACTCCTATAATTCACCCCTCCACTTT	CASSPDGNSYNSPLHF
TRBV30	NA	once	TRBJ2-2	TGTGCCTGGAAACGAGGGGGCACCGGGGAGCTGTTTTTT	CAWKRGGTGELFF
TRBV27	TRBD2	NA	TRBJ2-7	TGTGCCAGCAGTTTACGGACTAGCGGCTACGAGCAGTACTTC	CASSLRTSGYEQYF
TRBV5-1	NA	NA	TRBJ2-5	TGCGCCAGCAGCTCCCTCCAGGGTGAGACCCAGTACTTC	CASSSLQGETQYF
TRBV6-1	NA	NA	TRBJ1-1	TGTGCCAGCAGTGAAAGCCCCAGGCAGGGACTTCATGAAGCTTTCTTT	CASSESPRQGLHEAFF
TRBV11-1	NA	once	TRBJ2-3	TGTGCCAGCAGCTACACGGACACCAATACGCAGTATTTT	CASSYTDTNTQYF
TRBV6-5	NA	NA	TRBJ2-1	TGTGCCAGCAGTTACGGCTCTGGATCCCGCCCGTTCTTC	CASSYGSGSRPFF
TRBV9	TRBD1	NA	TRBJ2-7	TGTGCCCTCAGGGTAGGACAGGGGCTGGATTGCCTTTACGAGCAGTACTTC	CALRVGQGLDCLYEQYF
TRBV18	NA	once	TRBJ2-1	TGTGCCAGCTCACGAGGGTGGAAAAAATTAGCGACAGAGAGCTCCTACAATGAGCAGTTCTTC	CASSRGWKKLATESSYNEQFF
TRBV2	NA	few	TRBJ1-3	TGTGCCAGCAGGGGGCCGAGCTCTGGAAACACCATATATTTT	CASRGPSSGNTIYF
TRBV19	NA	NA	TRBJ1-2	TGTGCCAGTAGTGAGACCCCGAAGGTCGACTATGGCTACACCTTC	CASSETPKVDYGYTF
TRBV2	NA	NA	TRBJ1-1	TGTGCCAGCAGTGTCTTGACAGGCAACACTGAAGCTTTCTTT	CASSVLTGNTEAFF
TRBV7-3	TRBD2	NA	TRBJ2-5	TGTGCCAGCAGCTTAGAACCCCCGGGACTAGCGGGGGGCCCCCGAGAGACCCAGTACTTC	CASSLEPPGLAGGPRETQYF
TRBV30	TRBD1	NA	TRBJ1-6	TGTGCCTCCACAAGACAGGGGGCGTATAATTCACCCCTCCACTTT	CASTRQGAYNSPLHF
TRBV14	NA	NA	TRBJ2-2	TGTGCCAGCAGCCAAGTCCTCCGCAAGGGAGGAGGGGAGCTGTTTTTT	CASSQVLRKGGGELFF
TRBV7-9	NA	few	TRBJ1-4	TGTGCCAGCAGCTCCCCACGGGACGGAGCAACTAATGAAAAACTGTTTTTT	CASSSPRDGATNEKLFF
TRBV7-6	NA	NA	TRBJ2-2	TGTGCCAGCAGCTTAGACGGGAACACCGGGGAGCTGTTTTTT	CASSLDGNTGELFF
TRBV5-4	TRBD2	NA	TRBJ2-5	TGTGCCAGCAGCTCGGCCCTAGCGGGACAAGAGACCCAGTACTTC	CASSSALAGQETQYF
TRBV10-3	NA	NA	TRBJ1-1	TGTGCCATCAGTGAGTCGAGGGACAAAAATACTGAAGCTTTCTTT	CAISESRDKNTEAFF
TRBV10-3	NA	NA	TRBJ1-1	TGTGCCATCAGTGAGTACGGGGGCGCGGATGAAGCTTTCTTT	CAISEYGGADEAFF
TRBV15	TRBD2	NA	TRBJ2-5	TGTGCCACCAGCAGAGCCGGGAGGGCCATCGGGGAGACCCAGTACTTC	CATSRAGRAIGETQYF
TRBV6-1	NA	NA	TRBJ1-2	TGTGCCAGCACCACTCGGGGTTATGGCTACACCTTC	CASTTRGYGYTF
TRBV5-1	TRBD1	NA	TRBJ1-6	TGCGCCAGCAGCTCACAGGGACAGGGTAATTCACCCCTCCACTTT	CASSSQGQGNSPLHF
TRBV11-2	NA	NA	TRBJ2-6	TGTGCCAGCAGCTTAGGAGTCAGGGGAGACTCTGGGGCCAACGTCCTGACTTTC	CASSLGVRGDSGANVLTF
TRBV7-2	NA	few	TRBJ1-1	TGTGCCAGCAGCTTACGTGGAGGTGCAGGGGCTGAAGCTTTCTTT	CASSLRGGAGAEAFF
TRBV6-6	NA	NA	TRBJ1-3	TGTGCCAGCAGGGGAATGGGGTCCTCTGGAAACACCATATATTTT	CASRGMGSSGNTIYF
TRBV18	TRBD1	NA	TRBJ2-2	TGTGCCAGCTCACCGAGAGGGACAGGCGGGGTCGGGGAGCTGTTTTTT	CASSPRGTGGVGELFF
TRBV4-3	NA	NA	TRBJ2-3	TGCGCCAGCAGCCCTAGCGCGGGTATGGTAGATACGCAGTATTTT	CASSPSAGMVDTQYF
TRBV19	NA	NA	TRBJ1-6	TGTGCCACTGCGGCCGGGTCGCAATTAGATTCACCCCTCCACTTT	CATAAGSQLDSPLHF
TRBV4-1	TRBD2	NA	TRBJ2-7	TGCGCCAGCAGCCTAGGACTAGCGGGGGGTTCCTACGAGCAGTACTTC	CASSLGLAGGSYEQYF
TRBV7-7	NA	NA	TRBJ1-1	TGTGCTAGCAGCCCGGCGGAGAACACTGAAGCTTTCTTT	CASSPAENTEAFF
TRBV7-9	TRBD1	NA	TRBJ2-6	TGTGCCAGCAGCTTACAGGGACAGGGCGCCTCTGGGGCCAACGTCCTGACTTTC	CASSLQGQGASGANVLTF
TRBV19	NA	NA	TRBJ2-2	TGTGCCAGTTTCGACTATCCGCGGACCGGGGAGCTGTTTTTT	CASFDYPRTGELFF
TRBV10-3	NA	NA	TRBJ2-3	TGTGCCATCAGTGGATCAGGGGGGGGATACACAGATACGCAGTATTTT	CAISGSGGGYTDTQYF
TRBV5-4	NA	once	TRBJ1-4	TGTGCCAGCAGCGATCGGGGGAAGGTTGCAACTAATGAAAAACTGTTTTTT	CASSDRGKVATNEKLFF
TRBV19	NA	NA	TRBJ2-3	TGTGCCAGTAGTATTGAGGCGGGCACAGATACGCAGTATTTT	CASSIEAGTDTQYF
TRBV7-9	TRBD1	NA	TRBJ2-7	TGTGCCAGCAGCCTAGGGACAGGGGGCCTCTACGAGCAGTACTTC	CASSLGTGGLYEQYF
TRBV25-1	TRBD2	NA	TRBJ2-2	TGTGCCAGCAGGGCTAGCGGGGCGAACACCGGGGAGCTGTTTTTT	CASRASGANTGELFF
TRBV7-9	NA	NA	TRBJ2-3	TGTGCCAGCAGCGTCAACTGGGCAGATACGCAGTATTTT	CASSVNWADTQYF
TRBV6-1	TRBD2	NA	TRBJ2-1	TGTGCCAGCAGGACCGGGACTAGTCAGTACAATGAGCAGTTCTTC	CASRTGTSQYNEQFF
TRBV18	NA	once	TRBJ1-1	TGTGCCAGCTCACCATTTCCCCCGGGACAGAACACTGAAGCTTTCTTT	CASSPFPPGQNTEAFF